The next 31 T cell receptor beta chains were all read from a single sample in a study of shared clonotypes between healthy human individuals. TCRdb's copy holds only in-frame clones and misses some; the assay was immunoSEQ multiplex PCR. Of about 2.3 million clones detected, just under 95% appear once; the ten largest clones hold around 0.4%. Sequenced sample: naive CD4+ T cells from PBMCs. This sample's subset: CD45RA+ positively selected. These receptors were collected from a man in his late teens or twenties in good health. Some clones in this sample may be carry-over from other donors' samples.

The gene calls are TRBV2 and TRBJ1-1; D not certain. The germline CDR1 and CDR2 sequences are SNHLY and FYNNEI. This CDR3 is built from 13 residues. The ends were cut back, 7 bases at V and 2 bases at J, with 11 bases in the middle. The chain's CDR3 is CASKRRENTEAFF. CDR3 nucleotides: TGTGCCAGCAAAAGACGAGAAAACACTGAAGCTTTCTTT.

This sequence joins TRBV19 and TRBJ1-1; 7 bases are shared with TRBD1. Germline V gives CDR1 LNHDA, CDR2 SQIVND (reference sequence). With V trimmed by 4 bases and J by 1 base, 12 bases remained unmatched. This CDR3 is built from 17 residues. This CDR3 reads CASSTPGQVGGNTEAFF. The CDR3 DNA follows: TGTGCCAGTAGTACGCCCGGACAGGTCGGGGGGAACACTGAAGCTTTCTTT.

The chain couples TRBV10-3 to TRBJ2-1, with 12 bases lining up with TRBD2. Germline CDR1 ENHRY, CDR2 SYGVKD. Trimming cost V 7 bases and J 7 bases; bases outside gene matches: 8. The CDR3 has 15 residues. In nucleotides, the CDR3 is TGTGCCATCACCAGGACTAGCGGGAATAGGAATGAGCAGTTCTTC. Residues: CAITRTSGNRNEQFF.

The chain employs TRBV5-1 and TRBJ2-5; 9 positions match TRBD2. This CDR3 has 14 residues. Trimming at V came to 2 bases and at J to 3 bases, leaving 2 bases not matched to a gene. Germline V gene sequence: CDR1 SGHRS, CDR2 YFSETQ. The CDR3 bases are TGCGCCAGCAGCTTCGGGACTAGCAAAGAGACCCAGTACTTC. It specifies CASSFGTSKETQYF.

The chain uses TRBV27 and TRBJ2-7; D gene ambiguous. The germline V gene has CDR1 MNHEY and CDR2 SMNVEV (reference sequence). The CDR3 consists of 15 residues. V gave up 2 bases and J gave up 7 bases, with 18 bases separating them. CDR3 sequence reads: CASSLISPSDREQYF. CDR3 sequence (DNA): TGTGCCAGCAGTTTAATTAGCCCGAGTGATCGAGAGCAGTACTTC.

The genes are TRBV28 and TRBJ2-5; 8 bases match TRBD1. Germline-derived CDR1 and CDR2 are MDHEN and SYDVKM. The ends lost 3 bases at V and 5 bases at J; junction bases unmatched: 2. CDR3 length: 13 residues. The CDR3 bases are TGTGCCAGCAGTTTCGACAGGGGTGAGACCCAGTACTTC. Protein: CASSFDRGETQYF.

V and J are TRBV5-4 and TRBJ1-2, with 9 nucleotides matching TRBD1. Germline CDR1 SGHNT, CDR2 YYREEE (reference sequence). CDR3 length: 15 residues. With V trimmed by 2 bases and J by 2 bases, 4 bases remained unmatched. CDR3 sequence reads: CASSLQGQGNYGYTF. Written as DNA, the CDR3 is TGTGCCAGCAGCTTACAAGGACAGGGGAACTATGGCTACACCTTC.

Here the CDR3 DNA reads TGTGCCTGGAGTGCGCCTCCGGGAGCGAACACTGAAGCTTTCTTT. Its protein is CAWSAPPGANTEAFF. The rearrangement uses TRBV30 and TRBJ1-1; no reliable D call. This CDR3 comprises 15 residues. Trimming took 1 base from V and 1 from J, leaving 13 bases between them. Germline CDR1 GTSNPN, CDR2 SVGIG (reference sequence).

Of note for this clone: This sample also contains other DNA sequences that code for the same CDR3. The J gene is TRBJ1-5, the V gene TRBV7-2, with D unresolved. This CDR3 comprises 12 residues. Germline V gene sequence: CDR1 SGHTA, CDR2 FQGNSA. The V gene lost 4 bases and the J gene lost 3 bases, with 4 bases spanning the gap. For the CDR3, the DNA is TGTGCCAGCAGCTCGCCCAATCAGCCCCAGCATTTT. Residues: CASSSPNQPQHF.

The J gene is TRBJ2-2, the V gene TRBV6-1; no firm D call. V lost 1 base and J lost 7, with 10 bases in between. CDR3 size: 14 residues. The germline V gene encodes CDR1 MNHNS and CDR2 SASEGT. This CDR3 is CASSEVSWGGELFF. The CDR3 DNA sequence: TGTGCCAGCAGTGAAGTGTCCTGGGGCGGGGAGCTGTTTTTT.

The rearrangement joins TRBV11-2 to TRBJ1-4, with D perhaps TRBD1 (6 bases). The V gene's germline CDR1 is SGHAT and CDR2 FQNNGV. V lost 5 bases and J lost 6, with 22 bases in between. The CDR3 covers 17 residues. The DNA for the CDR3 is TGTGCCAGCAGCAGAACCTCAGGGGTGGGGAGGGATGAAAAACTGTTTTTT. This encodes CASSRTSGVGRDEKLFF. Variable domain in full (rest from reference TRBV11-2 and TRBJ1-4): EAGVAQSPRYKIIEKRQSVAFWCNPISGHATLYWYQQILGQGPKLLIQFQNNGVVDDSQLPKDRFSAERLKGVDSTLKIQPAKLEDSAVYLCASSRTSGVGRDEKLFFGSGTQLSVL.

Notes on this clone: Given a much more abundant clone one base away, this may be a read error. Additional DNA sequences in this sample encode the identical CDR3. The V gene is TRBV28, the J gene TRBJ2-1; D is ambiguous. The CDR3 covers 12 residues. Trimming took off 2 bases at V and 2 bases at J, with 1 base between the two ends. Germline CDR1 MDHEN, CDR2 SYDVKM. DNA of the CDR3: TGTGCCAGCAGTTTAGCCTACAATGAGCAGTTCTTC. Its protein is CASSLAYNEQFF.

V gene TRBV2 combines with J gene TRBJ2-6, with 11 bases fitting TRBD1. The CDR3 runs 17 residues. With 6 bases clipped from V and 4 bases from J, the junction kept 8 bases outside the gene matches. Germline V gene lookup returns CDR1 SNHLY and CDR2 FYNNEI. The DNA of the CDR3 is TGTGCCAGCAGGCCGGACAGGGGGCTAATGGGGGCCAACGTCCTGACTTTC. Translation gives CASRPDRGLMGANVLTF. The full variable domain, with the rest looked up from reference TRBV2 and TRBJ2-6, is EPEVTQTPSHQVTQMGQEVILRCVPISNHLYFYWYRQILGQKVEFLVSFYNNEISEKSEIFDDQFSVERPDGSNFTLKIRSTKLEDSAMYFCASRPDRGLMGANVLTFGAGSRLTVL.

The V gene is TRBV6-1, the J gene TRBJ1-4; 8 nucleotides match TRBD1. Germline CDR1 MNHNS, CDR2 SASEGT. V lost 5 bases and J lost 6; bases outside the gene matches: 8. The CDR3 has 15 amino acids. The DNA of the CDR3 is TGTGCCAGCAGTTCTCGCGGACAGGGCTATGAAAAACTGTTTTTT. Its protein product is CASSSRGQGYEKLFF.

This clone was observed a few times. This chain joins TRBV5-4 and TRBJ1-5; D not resolved. There are 14 residues in the CDR3. The ends were cut back, 0 bases at V and 3 bases at J, with 7 bases in the middle. Germline CDR1 and CDR2: SGHNT and YYREEE (reference sequence). CDR3 region: CASSLGPANQPQHF. The DNA for the CDR3 is TGTGCCAGCAGCTTGGGTCCAGCCAATCAGCCCCAGCATTTT. Full variable domain (remainder filled in from reference TRBV5-4 and TRBJ1-5): ETGVTQSPTHLIKTRGQQVTLRCSSQSGHNTVSWYQQALGQGPQFIFQYYREEENGRGNFPPRFSGLQFPNYSSELNVNALELDDSALYLCASSLGPANQPQHFGDGTRLSIL.

The chain uses TRBV4-2 and TRBJ2-3, with D perhaps TRBD1 (6 bases). The germline V and J ends were trimmed by 1 base and 6 bases, with 23 bases remaining between them. This CDR3 contains 18 residues. Germline V gene data show CDR1 as LGHNA and CDR2 as YNFKEQ. The CDR3 here is CASSQVFGTTEAADTQYF. As DNA, the CDR3 is TGTGCCAGCAGCCAAGTTTTCGGGACAACAGAGGCTGCGGATACGCAGTATTTT.

The chain uses TRBV28 and TRBJ2-3, with 10 bases identical to TRBD1. The CDR3 has 17 residues. CDR1 is MDHEN and CDR2 is SYDVKM in the germline V gene. Unmatched junction bases numbered 14, after V lost 5 bases and J lost 6 bases. The CDR3 region is CASSERDRGRVWDTQYF. CDR3 coding DNA: TGTGCCAGCAGTGAGCGGGACAGGGGAAGAGTTTGGGATACGCAGTATTTT.

This clone has only one observation. The chain has TRBV29-1 and TRBJ2-5, with 12 bases that match TRBD1. The CDR3 loop spans 14 amino acids. Per germline, CDR1 SQVTM and CDR2 ANQGSEA. V lost 4 bases, J lost 5 bases, and 5 bases stayed unmatched. The CDR3 loop is CSVGGTGGLETQYF. CDR3 coding DNA: TGCAGCGTTGGGGGGACAGGGGGCCTGGAGACCCAGTACTTC.

Written as DNA, the CDR3 is TGTGCCAGCAGTTCTGCCTCTCTCGGGGGAGGGGGCAATGGCTACACCTTC. Its translation is CASSSASLGGGGNGYTF. This chain links TRBV28 with TRBJ1-2, with TRBD1 matching 7 bases. Losses at the gene ends were 4 bases for V and 6 bases for J; bases not matched to a gene: 17. The germline gives CDR1 MDHEN, CDR2 SYDVKM. The CDR3 spans 17 residues.

The chain couples TRBV14 to TRBJ2-5, with D perhaps given as TRBD1 or TRBD2 (5 bases each). Germline V gives CDR1 SGHDN, CDR2 FVKESK. CDR3 length: 16 residues. V was pared by 1 base and J by 5 bases, with 17 bases between. CDR3 sequence reads: CASSQVGTPFRETQYF. The CDR3 DNA reads as TGTGCCAGCAGCCAAGTGGGGACGCCCTTTAGGGAGACCCAGTACTTC. Full variable domain (missing parts from reference TRBV14 and TRBJ2-5): EAGVTQFPSHSVIEKGQTVTLRCDPISGHDNLYWYRRVMGKEIKFLLHFVKESKQDESGMPNNRFLAERTGGTYSTLKVQPAELEDSGVYFCASSQVGTPFRETQYFGPGTRLLVL.

This clone occurred once. This chain connects TRBV9 to TRBJ2-7, with 11 bases lining up with TRBD1. With 2 bases clipped from V and 6 bases from J, the junction kept 4 bases outside the gene matches. This CDR3 contains 14 residues. Looked up from germline, CDR1 is SGDLS and CDR2 is YYNGEE. CDR3 sequence: CASSVRDRGFEQYF. CDR3 in DNA: TGTGCCAGCAGCGTCCGGGACAGGGGGTTCGAGCAGTACTTC.

A remark on this clone: Within the sample, other DNA sequences also encode this same CDR3. J is TRBJ2-1 and V is TRBV7-9; perhaps TRBD1 as D (5 bases). The CDR3 totals 14 residues. Germline V CDR1 and CDR2: SEHNR, FQNEAQ (reference sequence). V shed 1 base and J shed 4 bases, with 8 bases lying between them. The chain's CDR3 is CASSLESGYNEQFF. In DNA form, the CDR3 reads TGTGCCAGCAGCTTAGAGTCAGGGTACAATGAGCAGTTCTTC.

The CDR3 DNA follows: TGTGCCAGCAGCCGGGGTGATATAGGTCTCGAGCAGTTCTTC. Protein product: CASSRGDIGLEQFF. This chain links TRBV28 with TRBJ2-1; tentatively, D is TRBD2 (5 bases). This CDR3 spans 14 amino acids. V was clipped by 6 bases and J by 10 bases, with 19 bases between them. Per germline, CDR1 MDHEN and CDR2 SYDVKM.

A note on this clone: The same CDR3 also results from other DNA sequences found in this sample. The V call is TRBV5-1, the J call TRBJ1-1, with D perhaps matching TRBD1 (5 bases). Germline-derived CDR1 and CDR2 are SGHRS and YFSETQ. This CDR3 comprises 13 residues. V was pared by 3 bases and J by 4 bases, with 10 bases between. Here the CDR3 reads CASSSTGGTEAFF. The CDR3, as DNA: TGCGCCAGCAGCTCCACAGGCGGCACTGAAGCTTTCTTT. The whole variable domain, remainder taken from reference TRBV5-1 and TRBJ1-1, is KAGVTQTPRYLIKTRGQQVTLSCSPISGHRSVSWYQQTPGQGLQFLFEYFSETQRNKGNFPGRFSGRQFSNSRSEMNVSTLELGDSALYLCASSSTGGTEAFFGQGTRLTVV.

The chain combines TRBV7-8 with TRBJ2-7; D uncertain. The CDR3 contains 12 residues. Trimming removed 5 bases at V and 10 bases at J, with 15 bases between. The germline gives CDR1 SGHVS, CDR2 FQNEAQ. This CDR3 reads CASSPWELGQYF. CDR3 coding DNA: TGTGCCAGCAGCCCGTGGGAACTCGGACAGTACTTC.

In nucleotides, the CDR3 is TGTGCCAGCAGCCGAGAGCGGGAGGGCTCCTACGAGCAGTACTTC. It is translated as CASSREREGSYEQYF. The chain is built from TRBV7-9 and TRBJ2-7; 10 bases align to TRBD2. Germline V gene data show CDR1 as SEHNR and CDR2 as FQNEAQ (reference sequence). The CDR3 consists of 15 residues. V shed 5 bases and J 0 bases; nucleotides not matched to a gene: 4.

This clone has just one count. Other DNA sequences in the same sample also yield this CDR3. The rearrangement uses TRBV27 and TRBJ1-4; TRBD1 might be the D (5 bases). CDR3 length: 13 amino acids. Per the germline V gene, CDR1 is MNHEY and CDR2 is SMNVEV (reference sequence). Trimming cost V 2 bases and J 7 bases, with 8 bases left between them. This chain's CDR3 is CASSLRGGEKLFF. DNA of the CDR3: TGTGCCAGCAGTTTAAGGGGTGGTGAAAAACTGTTTTTT. Variable domain in full (rest from reference TRBV27 and TRBJ1-4): EAQVTQNPRYLITVTGKKLTVTCSQNMNHEYMSWYRQDPGLGLRQIYYSMNVEVTDKGDVPEGYKVSRKEKRNFPLILESPSPNQTSLYFCASSLRGGEKLFFGSGTQLSVL.

The chain joins TRBV10-3 to TRBJ1-5; TRBD1 aligns across 10 bases. Trimming cost V 3 bases and J 0 bases; bases outside gene matches: 2. CDR1 is ENHRY, CDR2 SYGVKD, per germline. The CDR3 consists of 16 residues. CDR3 coding DNA: TGTGCCATCAGTGATCGGGACAGGGGTAGCAATCAGCCCCAGCATTTT. Translation gives CAISDRDRGSNQPQHF.

The chain uses TRBV10-1 and TRBJ2-7, with 9 bases identical to TRBD1. Germline lookup yields CDR1 WNHNN and CDR2 SYGVQD (reference sequence). The CDR3 totals 14 residues. J gave up 5 bases and V 7 bases, and 9 bases lay outside the gene matches. CDR3 DNA: TGCGCCAGCACCCCCGGGGACAGGGCACACGAGCAGTACTTC. Its protein is CASTPGDRAHEQYF.

This chain joins TRBV28 and TRBJ2-4, with 13 bases fitting TRBD2. The CDR3 is 16 amino acids. Germline-derived CDR1 and CDR2 are MDHEN and SYDVKM. J was trimmed by 7 bases and V by 6 bases; bases with no gene match: 9. CDR3 loop: CASSGLAGEIRNIQYF. CDR3 bases: TGTGCCAGCAGCGGACTAGCGGGAGAGATCCGGAACATTCAGTACTTC.

This chain joins TRBV5-1 and TRBJ2-1, with TRBD2 matching 13 bases. The CDR3 has 14 amino acids. CDR1 is SGHRS and CDR2 is YFSETQ in the germline V gene. V dropped 6 bases and J dropped 5; count of bases not matched to a gene: 2. The chain's CDR3 is CASTGLAGDNEQFF. The CDR3 DNA is TGCGCCAGCACCGGACTAGCGGGAGACAATGAGCAGTTCTTC.